This entry is about one T cell receptor (beta chain). What it binds is not known. Germline CDR1 and CDR2: MNHEY and SMNVEV (reference sequence). V was cut by 4 bases and J by 0 bases, with 10 bases left in between. CDR3 length: 14 amino acids. The PCR ran on 60 Vbeta and 13 Jbeta primers. TCRdb's copy holds only in-frame clones and misses some; the assay was immunoSEQ multiplex PCR. This sample carries over 65,000 clones, less than 80% of them seen once, and the ten largest clones take approximately 8%. The data were obtained in a study of cytomegalovirus exposure and HLA in healthy donors. Findings and caveats of the study: Productive status was seen about 87% or about 30% of the time for most TCR beta V segments in an earlier analysis.

The chain recombines TRBV27 with TRBJ2-7; D possibly corresponds to TRBD1 (6 bases). Sequencing input: PBMCs. The clonotype comes from a man between 60 and 75 years old in good health and CMV-seropositive. CDR3 bases: TGTGCCAGCAGTTCCGGGACATCCTCCTACGAGCAGTACTTC. Its protein is CASSSGTSSYEQYF.